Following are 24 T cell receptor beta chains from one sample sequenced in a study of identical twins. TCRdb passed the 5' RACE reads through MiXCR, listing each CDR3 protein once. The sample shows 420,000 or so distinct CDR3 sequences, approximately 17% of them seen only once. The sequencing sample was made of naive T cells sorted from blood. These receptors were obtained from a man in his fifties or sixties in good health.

The CDR3 bases are TGTGCCAGCAGCGAAGACAGTGAGCAGTTCTTC. It yields the protein CASSEDSEQFF. The V call is TRBV7-6, the J call TRBJ2-1; perhaps TRBD1 as D (5 bases). Looked up from germline, CDR1 is SGHVS and CDR2 is FNYEAQ. The CDR3 has 11 residues. V was shortened by 5 bases and J by 9 bases, with 8 bases between the two germline ends. The entire variable domain, with the rest obtained from reference TRBV7-6 and TRBJ2-1, is as follows: GAGVSQSPRYKVTKRGQDVALRCDPISGHVSLYWYRQALGQGPEFLTYFNYEAQQDKSGLPNDRFSAERPEGSISTLTIQRTEQRDSAMYRCASSEDSEQFFGPGTRLTVL.

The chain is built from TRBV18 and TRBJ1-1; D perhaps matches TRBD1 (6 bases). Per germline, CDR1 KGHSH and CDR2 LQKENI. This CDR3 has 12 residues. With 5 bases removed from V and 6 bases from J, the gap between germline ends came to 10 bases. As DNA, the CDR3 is TGTGCCAGCTCAACAGGGTACGCTGAAGCTTTCTTT. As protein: CASSTGYAEAFF.

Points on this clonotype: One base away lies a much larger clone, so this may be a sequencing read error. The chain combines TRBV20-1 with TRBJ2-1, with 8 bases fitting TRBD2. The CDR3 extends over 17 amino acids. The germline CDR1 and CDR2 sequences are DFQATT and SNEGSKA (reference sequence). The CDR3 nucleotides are TGCAGTGCTACAGGGCTAGCGGGCAGCCAAGGCTACAAAGAGCAGTTCTTC. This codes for CSATGLAGSQGYKEQFF.

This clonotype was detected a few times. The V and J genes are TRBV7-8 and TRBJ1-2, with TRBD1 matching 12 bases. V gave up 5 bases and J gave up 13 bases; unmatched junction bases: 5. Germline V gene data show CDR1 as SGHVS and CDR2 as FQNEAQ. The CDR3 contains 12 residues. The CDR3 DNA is TGTGCCAGCAGCCCGGGACAGGGGGCTGGCACCTTC. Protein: CASSPGQGAGTF. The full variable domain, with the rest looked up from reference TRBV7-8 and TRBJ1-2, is GAGVSQSPRYKVAKRGQDVALRCDPISGHVSLFWYQQALGQGPEFLTYFQNEAQLDKSGLPSDRFFAERPEGSVSTLKIQRTQQEDSAVYLCASSPGQGAGTFGSGTRLTVV.

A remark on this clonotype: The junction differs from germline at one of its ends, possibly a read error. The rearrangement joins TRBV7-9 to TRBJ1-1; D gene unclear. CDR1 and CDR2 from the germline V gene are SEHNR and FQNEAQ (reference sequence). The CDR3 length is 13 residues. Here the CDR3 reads CASSLGLNTKAFF. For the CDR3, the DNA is TGTGCCAGCAGCTTAGGACTGAACACTAAAGCTTTCTTT.

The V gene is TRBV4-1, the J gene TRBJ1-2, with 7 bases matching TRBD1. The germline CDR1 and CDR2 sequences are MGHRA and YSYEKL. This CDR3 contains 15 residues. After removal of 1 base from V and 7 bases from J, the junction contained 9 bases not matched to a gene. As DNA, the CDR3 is TGCGCCAGCAGCCAAGTAGGAGGACAGGAGCGTGGCTACACCTTC. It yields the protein CASSQVGGQERGYTF.

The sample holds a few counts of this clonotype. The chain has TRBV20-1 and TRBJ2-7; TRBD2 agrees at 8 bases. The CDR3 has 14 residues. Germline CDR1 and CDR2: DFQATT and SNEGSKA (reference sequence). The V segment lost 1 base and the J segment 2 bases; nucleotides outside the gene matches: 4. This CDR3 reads CSARAPGLAYEQYF. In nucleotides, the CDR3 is TGCAGTGCTAGAGCTCCGGGACTAGCCTACGAGCAGTACTTC.

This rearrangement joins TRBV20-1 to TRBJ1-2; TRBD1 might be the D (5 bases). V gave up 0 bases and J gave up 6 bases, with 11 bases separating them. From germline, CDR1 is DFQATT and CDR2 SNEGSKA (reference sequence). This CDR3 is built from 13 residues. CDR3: CSARDQPGDGYTF. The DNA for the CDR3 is TGCAGTGCTAGAGATCAACCGGGGGATGGCTACACCTTC.

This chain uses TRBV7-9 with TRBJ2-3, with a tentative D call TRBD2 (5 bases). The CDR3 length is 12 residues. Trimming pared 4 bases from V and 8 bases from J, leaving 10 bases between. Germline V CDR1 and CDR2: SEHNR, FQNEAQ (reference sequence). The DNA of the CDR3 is TGTGCCAGCAGCTCTGGACGGGGTACGCAGTATTTT. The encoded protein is CASSSGRGTQYF.

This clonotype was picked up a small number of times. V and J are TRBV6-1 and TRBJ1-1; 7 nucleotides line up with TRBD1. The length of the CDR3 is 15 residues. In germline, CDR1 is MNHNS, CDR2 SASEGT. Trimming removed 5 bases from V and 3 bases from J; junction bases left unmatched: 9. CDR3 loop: CASSPQGGLHTEAFF. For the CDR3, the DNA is TGTGCCAGCAGTCCCCAGGGGGGGTTGCACACTGAAGCTTTCTTT.

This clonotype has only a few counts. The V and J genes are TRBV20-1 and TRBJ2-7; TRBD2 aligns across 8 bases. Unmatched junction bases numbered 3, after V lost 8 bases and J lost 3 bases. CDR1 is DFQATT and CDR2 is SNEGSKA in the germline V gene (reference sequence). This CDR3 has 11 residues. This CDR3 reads CSSGTSYEQYF. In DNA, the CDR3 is TGCAGTTCCGGGACTAGCTACGAGCAGTACTTC.

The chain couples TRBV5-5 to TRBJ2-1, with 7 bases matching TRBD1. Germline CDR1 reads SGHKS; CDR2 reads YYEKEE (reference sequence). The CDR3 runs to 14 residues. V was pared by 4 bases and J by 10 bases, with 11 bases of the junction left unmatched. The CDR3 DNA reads TGTGCCAGCAGCCTGGGACAGATGAGGAGGGAGCAGTTCTTC. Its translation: CASSLGQMRREQFF.

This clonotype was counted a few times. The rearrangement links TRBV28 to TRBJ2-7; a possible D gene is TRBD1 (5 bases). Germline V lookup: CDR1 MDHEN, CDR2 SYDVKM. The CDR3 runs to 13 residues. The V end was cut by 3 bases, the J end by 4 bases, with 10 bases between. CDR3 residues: CASSFRGFYEQYF. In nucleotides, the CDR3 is TGTGCCAGCAGTTTTAGGGGCTTTTACGAGCAGTACTTC.

For the CDR3, the DNA is TGTGCCAGCAGCGTAGCGGGGGCGCAAGACGAGCAGTACTTC. Amino acids: CASSVAGAQDEQYF. This chain connects TRBV9 to TRBJ2-7; D may be TRBD1 or TRBD2 (6 bases each). The CDR3 has 14 residues. Germline assignment: CDR1 SGDLS and CDR2 YYNGEE. The germline V and J ends were trimmed by 0 bases and 5 bases, with 12 bases remaining between them.

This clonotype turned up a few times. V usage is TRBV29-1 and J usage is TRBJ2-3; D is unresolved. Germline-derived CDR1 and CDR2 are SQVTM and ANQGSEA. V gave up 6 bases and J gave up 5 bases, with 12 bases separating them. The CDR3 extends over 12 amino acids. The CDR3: CSVERLGDTQYF. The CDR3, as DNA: TGCAGCGTGGAGAGACTCGGAGATACGCAGTATTTT.

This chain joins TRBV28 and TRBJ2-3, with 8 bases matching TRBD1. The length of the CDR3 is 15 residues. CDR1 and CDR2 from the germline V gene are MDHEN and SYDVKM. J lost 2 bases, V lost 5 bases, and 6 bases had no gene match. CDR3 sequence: CASSDRDRYTDTQYF. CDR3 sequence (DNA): TGTGCCAGCAGTGACCGGGACAGGTACACAGATACGCAGTATTTT.

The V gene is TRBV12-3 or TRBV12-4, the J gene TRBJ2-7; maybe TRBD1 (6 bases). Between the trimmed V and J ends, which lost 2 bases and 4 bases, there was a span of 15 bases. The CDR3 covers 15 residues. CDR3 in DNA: TGTGCCAGCAGTTTAAAACTGGCAGGGGAGTACGAGCAGTACTTC. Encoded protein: CASSLKLAGEYEQYF.

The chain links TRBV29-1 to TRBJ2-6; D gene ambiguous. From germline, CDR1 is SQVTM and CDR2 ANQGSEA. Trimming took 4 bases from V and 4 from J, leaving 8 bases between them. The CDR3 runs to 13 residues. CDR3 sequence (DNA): TGCAGCGTTGTAAGCCCCGGGGCCAACGTCCTGACTTTC. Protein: CSVVSPGANVLTF. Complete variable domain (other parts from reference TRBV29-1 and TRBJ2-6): SAVISQKPSRDICQRGTSLTIQCQVDSQVTMMFWYRQQPGQSLTLIATANQGSEATYESGFVIDKFPISRPNLTFSTLTVSNMSPEDSSIYLCSVVSPGANVLTFGAGSRLTVL.

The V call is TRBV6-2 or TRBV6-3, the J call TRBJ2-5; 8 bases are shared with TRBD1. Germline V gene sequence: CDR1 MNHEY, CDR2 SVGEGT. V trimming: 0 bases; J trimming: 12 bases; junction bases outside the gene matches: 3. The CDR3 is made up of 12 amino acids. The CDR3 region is CASSYSRGQEYF. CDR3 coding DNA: TGTGCCAGCAGTTACTCGAGGGGACAGGAGTACTTC.

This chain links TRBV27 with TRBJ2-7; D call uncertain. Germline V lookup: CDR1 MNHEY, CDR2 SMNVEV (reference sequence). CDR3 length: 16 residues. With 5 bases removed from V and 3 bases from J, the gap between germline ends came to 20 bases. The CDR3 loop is CASSPFPTEMRYEQYF. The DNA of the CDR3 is TGTGCCAGCAGTCCCTTCCCGACGGAAATGCGCTACGAGCAGTACTTC.

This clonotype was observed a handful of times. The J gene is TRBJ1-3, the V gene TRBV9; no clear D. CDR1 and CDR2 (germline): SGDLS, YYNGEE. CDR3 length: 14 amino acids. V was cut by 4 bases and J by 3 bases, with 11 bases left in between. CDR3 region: CASSPRMGGNTIYF. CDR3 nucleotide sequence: TGTGCCAGCAGCCCCCGTATGGGTGGAAACACCATATATTTT.

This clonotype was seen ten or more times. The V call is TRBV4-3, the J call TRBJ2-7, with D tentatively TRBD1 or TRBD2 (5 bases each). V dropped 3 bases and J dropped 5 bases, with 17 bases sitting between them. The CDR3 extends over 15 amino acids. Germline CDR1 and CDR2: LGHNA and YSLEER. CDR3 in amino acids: CASSQRGPVADEQYF. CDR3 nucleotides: TGCGCCAGCAGCCAGAGGGGTCCCGTCGCCGACGAGCAGTACTTC.

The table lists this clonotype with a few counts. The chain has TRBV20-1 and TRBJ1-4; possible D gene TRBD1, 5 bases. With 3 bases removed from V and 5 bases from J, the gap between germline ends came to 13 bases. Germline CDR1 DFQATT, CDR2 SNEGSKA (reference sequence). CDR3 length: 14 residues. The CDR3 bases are TGCAGTGCTAGTGACGGGACGGACAATGAAAAACTGTTTTTT. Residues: CSASDGTDNEKLFF.

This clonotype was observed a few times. The CDR3 sequence is CASRQRGLAGGGNEQYF. The CDR3 DNA reads TGTGCCAGCAGGCAACGAGGACTAGCGGGAGGGGGTAACGAGCAGTACTTC. This chain links TRBV6-1 with TRBJ2-7; TRBD2 matches at 15 bases. Germline V gene lookup returns CDR1 MNHNS and CDR2 SASEGT. Trimming removed 6 bases from V and 5 bases from J; junction bases left unmatched: 11. The CDR3 contains 17 residues.